Presented here are 4 T cell receptor beta chains from one specimen sequenced in a study of CD8+ T cells in alopecia areata. Treatment indicated: oral pan-JAK inhibitor, 5-10 mg twice daily. It was cDNA, reverse transcribed from extracted RNA, that served as the sequencing template. Clones were read by immunoSEQ multiplex PCR, and TCRdb kept only the in-frame ones, dropping some. Here the sample spans approximately 150,000 clones, about 61% being singletons. Here the sequenced sample was CD4+ T cells sorted from blood, taken between weeks 55 and 65, from a patient treated with tofacitinib. Receptors originate from a human donor with alopecia areata.

The chain employs TRBV27 and TRBJ2-4; the match to TRBD1 covers 11 bases. V trimming: 8 bases; J trimming: 4 bases; junction bases outside the gene matches: 7. Germline V CDR1 and CDR2: MNHEY, SMNVEV (reference sequence). The CDR3 extends over 15 amino acids. DNA for the CDR3: TGTGCCAGCGGTGGCCGGGACAGGGGGAAAAACATTCAGTACTTC. It yields the protein CASGGRDRGKNIQYF.

The chain has TRBV5-1 and TRBJ2-7; D uncertain. Per the germline V gene, CDR1 is SGHRS and CDR2 is YFSETQ. The CDR3 has 14 amino acids. V lost 0 bases and J 2 bases, leaving 9 bases between the germline ends. Written as DNA, the CDR3 is TGCGCCAGCAGCTTGGACGGTTCCACCTACGAGCAGTACTTC. Encoded protein: CASSLDGSTYEQYF.

The rearrangement uses TRBV4-1 and TRBJ2-6; no clear D. The V gene's germline CDR1 is MGHRA and CDR2 YSYEKL. This CDR3 is 16 amino acids long. With 2 bases removed from V and 3 bases from J, the gap between germline ends came to 11 bases. As DNA, the CDR3 is TGCGCCAGCAGCCAACCTCGGGCCCGTGGGGCCAACGTCCTGACTTTC. Translating gives CASSQPRARGANVLTF.

This clone was detected a few times. The V call is TRBV18, the J call TRBJ1-6; D is possibly TRBD1 (5 bases). The germline V gene encodes CDR1 KGHSH and CDR2 LQKENI. The CDR3 runs to 14 residues. Deletions cut 3 bases from V and 8 bases from J, with 11 bases between. This CDR3 reads CASSPRDGDSPLHF. The CDR3 DNA reads TGTGCCAGCTCACCCCGGGACGGAGATTCACCCCTCCACTTT.